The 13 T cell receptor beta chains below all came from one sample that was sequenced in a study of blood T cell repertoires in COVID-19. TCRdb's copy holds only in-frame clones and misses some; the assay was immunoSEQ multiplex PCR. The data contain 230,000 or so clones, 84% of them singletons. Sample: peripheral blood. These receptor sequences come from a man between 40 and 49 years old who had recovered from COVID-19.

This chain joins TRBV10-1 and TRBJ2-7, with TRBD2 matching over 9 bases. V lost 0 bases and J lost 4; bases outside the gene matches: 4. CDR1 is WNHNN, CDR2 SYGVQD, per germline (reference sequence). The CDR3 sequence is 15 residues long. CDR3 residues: CASSESILAGYEQYF. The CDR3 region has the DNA TGCGCCAGCAGTGAGTCGATTCTAGCGGGGTACGAGCAGTACTTC.

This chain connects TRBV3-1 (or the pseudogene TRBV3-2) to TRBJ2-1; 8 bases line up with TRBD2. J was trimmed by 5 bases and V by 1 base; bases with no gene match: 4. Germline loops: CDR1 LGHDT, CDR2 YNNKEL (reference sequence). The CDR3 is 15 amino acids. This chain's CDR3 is CASSQGYSGDNEQFF. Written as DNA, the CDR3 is TGTGCCAGCAGCCAAGGGTATAGCGGGGACAATGAGCAGTTCTTC.

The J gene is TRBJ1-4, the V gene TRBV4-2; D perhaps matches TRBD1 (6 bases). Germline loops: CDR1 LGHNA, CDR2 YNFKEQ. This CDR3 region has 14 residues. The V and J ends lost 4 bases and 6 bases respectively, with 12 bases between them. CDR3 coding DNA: TGTGCCAGCAGCCGTAGACAGGTAGATGAAAAACTGTTTTTT. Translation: CASSRRQVDEKLFF.

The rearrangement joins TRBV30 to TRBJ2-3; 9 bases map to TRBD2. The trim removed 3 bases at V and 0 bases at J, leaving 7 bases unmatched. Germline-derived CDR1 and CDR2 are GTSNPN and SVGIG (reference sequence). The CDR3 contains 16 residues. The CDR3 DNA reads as TGTGCCTGGAGCCTCAGACTAGCGGTGAGCACAGATACGCAGTATTTT. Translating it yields CAWSLRLAVSTDTQYF.

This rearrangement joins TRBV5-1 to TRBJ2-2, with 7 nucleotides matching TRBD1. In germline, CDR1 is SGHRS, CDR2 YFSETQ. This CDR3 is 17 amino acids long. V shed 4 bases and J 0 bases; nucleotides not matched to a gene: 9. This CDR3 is CASSTRDSLSNTGELFF. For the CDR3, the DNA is TGCGCCAGCAGCACCCGGGACAGCCTGTCGAACACCGGGGAGCTGTTTTTT.

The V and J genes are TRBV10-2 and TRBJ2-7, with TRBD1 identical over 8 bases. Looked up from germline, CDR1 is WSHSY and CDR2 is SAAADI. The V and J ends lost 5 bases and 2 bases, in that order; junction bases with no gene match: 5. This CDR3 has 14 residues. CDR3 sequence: CASSPGQGPYEQYF. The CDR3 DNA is TGCGCCAGCAGTCCAGGACAGGGACCCTACGAGCAGTACTTC.

The CDR3 region is CASSRGRDSPLHF. CDR3 in DNA: TGTGCCAGCAGTAGAGGTCGGGATTCACCCCTCCACTTT. V usage is TRBV6-6 and J usage is TRBJ1-6, with D uncertain. Trimming left V 5 bases short and J 8 bases short, with 10 bases between. From germline, CDR1 is MNHNY and CDR2 SVGAGI (reference sequence). CDR3 length: 13 residues.

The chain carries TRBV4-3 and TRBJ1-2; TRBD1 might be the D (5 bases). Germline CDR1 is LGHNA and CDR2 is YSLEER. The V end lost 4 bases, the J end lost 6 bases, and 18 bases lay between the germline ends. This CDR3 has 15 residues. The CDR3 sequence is CASSLSWGRGDGYTF. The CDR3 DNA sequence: TGCGCCAGCAGCCTTTCCTGGGGGAGGGGCGATGGCTACACCTTC.

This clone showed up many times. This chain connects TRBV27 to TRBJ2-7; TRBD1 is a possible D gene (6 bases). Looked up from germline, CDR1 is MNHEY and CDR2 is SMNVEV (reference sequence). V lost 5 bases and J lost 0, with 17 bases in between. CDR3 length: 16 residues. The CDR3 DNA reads TGTGCCAGCAGTAGATACCGGGACACAAGCTCCTACGAGCAGTACTTC. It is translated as CASSRYRDTSSYEQYF.

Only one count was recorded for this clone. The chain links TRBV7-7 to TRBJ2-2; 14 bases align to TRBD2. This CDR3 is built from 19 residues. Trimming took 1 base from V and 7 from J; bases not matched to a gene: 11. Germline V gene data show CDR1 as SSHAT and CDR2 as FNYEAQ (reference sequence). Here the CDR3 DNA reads TGTGCCAGCAGCTTAGTTCCCCCGGGACTAGCGGGAGAACACGGGGAGCTGTTTTTT. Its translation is CASSLVPPGLAGEHGELFF.

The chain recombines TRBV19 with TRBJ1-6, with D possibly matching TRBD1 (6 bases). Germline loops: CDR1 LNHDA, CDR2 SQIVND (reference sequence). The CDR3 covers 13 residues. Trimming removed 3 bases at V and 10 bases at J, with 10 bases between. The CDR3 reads CASSINRDSPLHF. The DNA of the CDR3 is TGTGCCAGTAGTATTAACAGGGACTCACCCCTCCACTTT.

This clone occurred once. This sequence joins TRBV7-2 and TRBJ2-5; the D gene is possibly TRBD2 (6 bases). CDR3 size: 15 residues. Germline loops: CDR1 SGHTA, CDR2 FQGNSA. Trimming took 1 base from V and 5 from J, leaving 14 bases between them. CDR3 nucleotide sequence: TGTGCCAGCAGCTTAGTAGGAGGGAGCGGGGAGACCCAGTACTTC. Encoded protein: CASSLVGGSGETQYF.

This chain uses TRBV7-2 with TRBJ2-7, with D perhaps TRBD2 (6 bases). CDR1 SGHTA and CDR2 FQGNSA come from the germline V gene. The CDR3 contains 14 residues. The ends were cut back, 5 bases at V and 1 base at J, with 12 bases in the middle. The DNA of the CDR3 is TGTGCCAGCAGCCTAAGGGACTTTTCCTACGAGCAGTACTTC. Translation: CASSLRDFSYEQYF. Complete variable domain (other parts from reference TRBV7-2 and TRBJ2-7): GAGVSQSPSNKVTEKGKDVELRCDPISGHTALYWYRQSLGQGLEFLIYFQGNSAPDKSGLPSDRFSAERTGGSVSTLTIQRTQQEDSAVYLCASSLRDFSYEQYFGPGTRLTVT.